Each of the 14 T cell receptor beta chains below was sequenced from the same sample in a study of T cells after yellow fever vaccination. TCRdb re-analysed the 5' RACE reads in MiXCR, keeping a single row per CDR3 protein. Of hundreds of thousands of distinct CDR3 sequences in the sample, more than 9% were seen once. This specimen was PBMCs, taken on the day of the yellow fever booster vaccination. The source of these receptors is a young man who received the YFV17D yellow fever vaccine.

There are a few counts of this clonotype. This CDR3 is CASSLTGGDQYNSPLHF. Written as DNA, the CDR3 is TGTGCCAGCAGCTTAACAGGGGGGGACCAATATAATTCACCCCTCCACTTT. The chain carries TRBV7-6 and TRBJ1-6; TRBD1 matches 8 bases. With 2 bases clipped from V and 4 bases from J, the junction kept 7 bases outside the gene matches. This CDR3 has 17 residues. In germline, CDR1 is SGHVS, CDR2 FNYEAQ. Drawing the rest from reference TRBV7-6 and TRBJ1-6, the complete variable domain is GAGVSQSPRYKVTKRGQDVALRCDPISGHVSLYWYRQALGQGPEFLTYFNYEAQQDKSGLPNDRFSAERPEGSISTLTIQRTEQRDSAMYRCASSLTGGDQYNSPLHFGNGTRLTVT.

The rearrangement joins TRBV20-1 to TRBJ1-5, with D possibly matching TRBD1 (5 bases). Germline V CDR1 and CDR2: DFQATT, SNEGSKA (reference sequence). The CDR3 loop spans 14 amino acids. V dropped 0 bases and J dropped 5 bases, with 11 bases sitting between them. CDR3 sequence: CSARDRGGDQPQHF. For the CDR3, the DNA is TGCAGTGCTAGAGATAGGGGCGGTGATCAGCCCCAGCATTTT.

This clonotype has only a few counts. Germline is not matched at one junction end, which may reflect a read error. The CDR3 DNA reads as TGTTCCAGCAGCGTGATAGCGGGAGTAAGCCAAGAGACCCAGTACTTC. Protein sequence: CSSSVIAGVSQETQYF. V and J are TRBV7-9 and TRBJ2-5; the match to TRBD2 covers 9 bases. This CDR3 has 16 residues. The germline gives CDR1 SEHNR, CDR2 FQNEAQ (reference sequence).

This clonotype was found many times. The V gene is TRBV10-2, the J gene TRBJ2-2, with TRBD1 identical over 7 bases. Germline V gives CDR1 WSHSY, CDR2 SAAADI. CDR3 length: 14 residues. The V and J ends lost 7 bases and 3 bases, in that order; junction bases with no gene match: 5. The CDR3 reads CASTTGVDTGELFF. The CDR3 nucleotides read TGCGCCAGCACAACAGGGGTGGACACCGGGGAGCTGTTTTTT.

The table lists this clonotype with a few counts. V usage is TRBV4-3 and J usage is TRBJ1-1; unclear D gene. Germline V CDR1 and CDR2: LGHNA, YSLEER. This CDR3 is built from 16 residues. Trimming left V 1 base short and J 0 bases short, with 12 bases between. DNA for the CDR3: TGCGCCAGCAGCCAAGGGCCGGGAACCTTGAACACTGAAGCTTTCTTT. This codes for CASSQGPGTLNTEAFF.

In its sample, this clonotype was seen a few times. The chain employs TRBV20-1 and TRBJ2-7; 8 bases align to TRBD1. The germline gives CDR1 DFQATT, CDR2 SNEGSKA (reference sequence). Trimming removed 0 bases from V and 6 bases from J; junction bases left unmatched: 10. The CDR3 covers 15 residues. The CDR3 loop is CSARDLRTGLSEQYF. CDR3 nucleotide sequence: TGCAGTGCTAGAGATCTACGGACAGGGCTATCCGAGCAGTACTTC.

The chain combines TRBV20-1 with TRBJ1-5; D call uncertain. Germline V gives CDR1 DFQATT, CDR2 SNEGSKA (reference sequence). The CDR3 extends over 13 amino acids. The DNA of the CDR3 is TGCAGGCCAACCGGCAGCCCCAATCAGCCCCAGCATTTT. Residues: CRPTGSPNQPQHF.

This clonotype was counted between two and nine times. The rearrangement links TRBV7-3 to TRBJ2-7, with D perhaps TRBD1 or TRBD2 (5 bases each). Trimming removed 4 bases at V and 6 bases at J, with 13 bases between. The CDR3 has 13 amino acids. The V gene's germline CDR1 is SGHTA and CDR2 FQGTGA. The CDR3, as DNA: TGTGCCAGCAGCTCCTCCCGAGGGGTCGAGCAGTACTTC. This encodes CASSSSRGVEQYF. Complete variable domain (other parts from reference TRBV7-3 and TRBJ2-7): GAGVSQTPSNKVTEKGKYVELRCDPISGHTALYWYRQSLGQGPEFLIYFQGTGAADDSGLPNDRFFAVRPEGSVSTLKIQRTERGDSAVYLCASSSSRGVEQYFGPGTRLTVT.

This clonotype appeared many times. An end of the junction does not agree with germline; a read error may underlie this. The rearrangement joins TRBV15 to TRBJ2-5, with TRBD1 matching over 7 bases. The CDR3 consists of 12 residues. Germline CDR1 reads LNHNV; CDR2 reads YYDKDF (reference sequence). CDR3 sequence reads: CATTRQGSTQYF. The DNA for the CDR3 is TGTGCCACCACCAGACAGGGCTCGACCCAGTACTTC.

There are a few counts of this clonotype. The CDR3 loop is CASSTLASDVYNEQFF. CDR3 coding DNA: TGTGCCAGCAGCACACTAGCGAGTGATGTCTACAATGAGCAGTTCTTC. The chain has TRBV7-2 and TRBJ2-1, with 7 bases fitting TRBD2. V trimming: 5 bases; J trimming: 3 bases; junction bases outside the gene matches: 10. Germline assignment: CDR1 SGHTA and CDR2 FQGNSA. The CDR3 totals 16 residues.

This clonotype showed up just once. The V and J genes are TRBV10-2 and TRBJ1-1, with 8 bases that match TRBD1. This CDR3 contains 14 residues. The V and J ends lost 6 bases and 6 bases, in that order; junction bases with no gene match: 9. CDR1 and CDR2 from the germline V gene are WSHSY and SAAADI. As DNA, the CDR3 is TGCGCCAGCAGACCTGGACAGGGTGTCGCTGAAGCTTTCTTT. Translation: CASRPGQGVAEAFF.

This clonotype was detected only once. The chain carries TRBV5-1 and TRBJ2-3; 7 bases match TRBD1. The V and J ends lost 3 bases and 2 bases, in that order; junction bases with no gene match: 6. Germline CDR1 and CDR2: SGHRS and YFSETQ. The CDR3 spans 15 residues. CDR3 loop: CASSSDRTYTDTQYF. The CDR3 DNA sequence: TGCGCCAGCAGCTCGGACAGGACTTACACAGATACGCAGTATTTT.

The gene calls are TRBV7-9 and TRBJ2-3; 9 bases agree with TRBD1. The junction had 5 bases not matched to a gene; V was cut back by 5 bases and J by 5 bases. CDR1 and CDR2 from the germline V gene are SEHNR and FQNEAQ (reference sequence). The CDR3 runs to 14 residues. CDR3: CASSVQGAGDTQYF. The CDR3 DNA is TGTGCCAGCAGCGTACAGGGGGCGGGAGATACGCAGTATTTT.

The chain joins TRBV11-2 to TRBJ1-6; D call uncertain. The V end lost 6 bases, the J end lost 16 bases, and 10 bases lay between the germline ends. The CDR3 is 10 amino acids. Germline assignment: CDR1 SGHAT and CDR2 FQNNGV. The CDR3 nucleotides are TGTGCCAGCAGTGCGGAGGTACTCCACTTT. It yields the protein CASSAEVLHF.